The source of this TCR beta chain is a study of cytomegalovirus exposure and HLA in healthy donors. PCR primers comprised 60 Vbeta and 13 Jbeta primers. This table comes from immunoSEQ multiplex PCR, and its TCRdb copy is limited to in-frame clones, with some not included. The table lists some 170,000 clones, roughly four fifths of them singletons. This clone has only a few counts. The length of the CDR3 is 15 residues. Germline V CDR1 and CDR2: MNHEY, SVGAGI. Trimming removed 5 bases from V and 6 bases from J; junction bases left unmatched: 9. This sequence originates from a male donor in good health and CMV-seronegative. This sequence joins TRBV6-5 and TRBJ2-2; the match to TRBD1 covers 7 bases. Sequenced sample: PBMCs. This chain's CDR3 is CASSNPTGIPGELFF. DNA of the CDR3: TGTGCCAGCAGTAACCCGACAGGGATTCCCGGGGAGCTGTTTTTT.